One and the same sample provided the 2 T cell receptor beta chains below, sequenced in a study of radiotherapy plus CTLA-4 blockade in lung cancer. Assay used: immunoSEQ multiplex PCR; TCRdb lists only in-frame clones, some missing. The data show roughly 110,000 clones, over 65% seen once. Source: peripheral blood, taken from a patient treated with radiotherapy plus ipilimumab. The receptor set was obtained from a human donor with non-small cell lung cancer that progressed on radiotherapy plus ipilimumab. Some clones in this sample may be carry-over from other donors' samples.

This chain joins TRBV5-1 and TRBJ2-3; TRBD2 matches at 13 bases. This CDR3 contains 16 residues. From germline, CDR1 is SGHRS and CDR2 YFSETQ. The J segment lost 6 bases and the V segment lost 4 bases, leaving 8 bases of the junction unmatched. The CDR3 loop reads CASSTGTSGERDTQYF. In DNA form, the CDR3 reads TGCGCCAGCAGCACCGGGACTAGCGGGGAAAGGGATACGCAGTATTTT.

The chain carries TRBV11-2 and TRBJ2-3; perhaps TRBD1 as D (6 bases). This CDR3 is built from 15 residues. V shed 5 bases and J shed 5 bases, with 17 bases lying between them. The germline V gene has CDR1 SGHAT and CDR2 FQNNGV. CDR3 protein: CASSPNRVGGDTQYF. Written as DNA, the CDR3 is TGTGCCAGCAGCCCCAACAGGGTTGGCGGAGATACGCAGTATTTT. The entire variable domain, with the rest obtained from reference TRBV11-2 and TRBJ2-3, is as follows: EAGVAQSPRYKIIEKRQSVAFWCNPISGHATLYWYQQILGQGPKLLIQFQNNGVVDDSQLPKDRFSAERLKGVDSTLKIQPAKLEDSAVYLCASSPNRVGGDTQYFGPGTRLTVL.